These 8 T cell receptor beta chains originate from one sample sequenced in a study of vaccination effects on CD4 cells after COVID-19. CD4+ T cells specific for antigen were expanded with viral peptide pools by the ViraFEST assay before sequencing. The culture ran for approximately 11 days before CD4+ T cells were isolated. Previously uninfected by SARS-CoV-2, the vaccine recipients also showed negative nucleocapsid antibodies. Clones were sequenced by immunoSEQ multiplex PCR, and TCRdb holds only the in-frame ones, with some missing. In the table there are about 40,000 clones, 55% to 75% of which are singletons. These receptors lack a known antigen. The material was CD4+ T cells from PBMCs cultured with SARS-CoV-2 spike peptides, obtained before COVID-19 vaccination. These receptors were taken from a human donor who received a COVID-19 vaccine.

This rearrangement joins TRBV30 to TRBJ2-5, with TRBD1 matching 8 bases. The junction had 17 bases not matched to a gene; V was cut back by 0 bases and J by 2 bases. This CDR3 spans 19 amino acids. Per the germline V gene, CDR1 is GTSNPN and CDR2 is SVGIG (reference sequence). CDR3 bases: TGTGCCTGGAGTGTTATGTGGCAGGGGGCGAGGTTGGGTCAAGAGACCCAGTACTTC. It is translated as CAWSVMWQGARLGQETQYF.

The V call is TRBV5-1, the J call TRBJ1-1, with D unresolved. V was shortened by 4 bases and J by 5 bases, with 18 bases between the two germline ends. The CDR3 length is 15 residues. In germline, CDR1 is SGHRS, CDR2 YFSETQ. CDR3: CASSLRVGETTEAFF. CDR3 sequence (DNA): TGCGCCAGCAGCCTGAGGGTTGGGGAAACAACTGAAGCTTTCTTT.

This clone has more than one count but fewer than ten. The chain is built from TRBV18 and TRBJ1-1, with D unclear. The CDR3 sequence is 14 residues long. The germline V and J ends were trimmed by 1 base and 0 bases, with 6 bases remaining between them. Germline CDR1 reads KGHSH; CDR2 reads LQKENI. The CDR3 sequence is CASSPRALNTEAFF. Written as DNA, the CDR3 is TGTGCCAGCTCACCACGCGCGCTGAACACTGAAGCTTTCTTT.

The V call is TRBV7-6, the J call TRBJ2-2, with TRBD2 matching 12 bases. The CDR3 extends over 16 amino acids. Trimming cost V 5 bases and J 4 bases; bases outside gene matches: 5. CDR1 SGHVS and CDR2 FNYEAQ come from the germline V gene. Here the CDR3 reads CASSNGLAGITGELFF. For the CDR3, the DNA is TGTGCCAGCAGCAATGGACTAGCGGGAATCACCGGGGAGCTGTTTTTT. Combining the CDR3 with reference TRBV7-6 and TRBJ2-2 gives the whole variable domain GAGVSQSPRYKVTKRGQDVALRCDPISGHVSLYWYRQALGQGPEFLTYFNYEAQQDKSGLPNDRFSAERPEGSISTLTIQRTEQRDSAMYRCASSNGLAGITGELFFGEGSRLTVL.

This clone is a singleton in its sample. The rearrangement links TRBV6-5 to TRBJ2-1; 13 bases are a match to TRBD2. CDR3 length equals 15 residues. J gave up 4 bases and V 5 bases, and 2 bases lay outside the gene matches. Per germline, CDR1 MNHEY and CDR2 SVGAGI. The DNA for the CDR3 is TGTGCCAGCAGTCCGACTAGCGGGGGGTACAATGAGCAGTTCTTC. Its translation is CASSPTSGGYNEQFF.

The chain carries TRBV28 and TRBJ1-6; D call uncertain. The V and J ends lost 6 bases and 15 bases respectively, with 15 bases between them. The length of the CDR3 is 12 residues. In germline, CDR1 is MDHEN, CDR2 SYDVKM. The CDR3 DNA reads TGTGCCAGCAGCCTCCTGGATCGTCTCCTCCACTTT. The encoded protein is CASSLLDRLLHF.

CDR3 loop: CASSLRSEFTDTQYF. For the CDR3, the DNA is TGTGCCAGCAGCTTACGGTCGGAGTTCACAGATACGCAGTATTTT. V usage is TRBV11-1 and J usage is TRBJ2-3; D is uncertain. The CDR3 spans 15 residues. Germline CDR1 reads SGHAT; CDR2 reads FQDESV (reference sequence). V was trimmed by 2 bases and J by 2 bases, leaving 11 bases between them.

The rearrangement links TRBV5-1 to TRBJ2-5; D is uncertain. Trimming removed 4 bases from V and 2 bases from J, with 9 bases in between. There are 13 residues in the CDR3. Per the germline V gene, CDR1 is SGHRS and CDR2 is YFSETQ. Here the CDR3 reads CASSPHGQETQYF. CDR3 bases: TGCGCCAGCAGCCCGCATGGGCAAGAGACCCAGTACTTC.